This entry lists 23 T cell receptor beta chains sequenced from one sample in a study of beta chain features in type 1 diabetes. All of the isolated RNA was reverse transcribed, so expressed TCRB transcripts were sequenced. Produced via immunoSEQ multiplex PCR; TCRdb's table is partial and in-frame only. The sample lists 150,000 to 180,000 clones, roughly 11% occurring once. Material for sequencing was central memory CD4+ T cells from blood. The receptor source for this set is a man younger than 35 in good health.

This chain links TRBV7-2 with TRBJ1-1; D gene unclear. Trimming left V 5 bases short and J 1 base short, with 8 bases between. This CDR3 has 13 amino acids. CDR1 is SGHTA and CDR2 is FQGNSA in the germline V gene. The chain's CDR3 is CASSPGRNTEAFF. CDR3 nucleotide sequence: TGTGCCAGCAGCCCTGGGAGGAACACTGAAGCTTTCTTT.

Turning to this clone: At one end, the junction sequence differs from germline, possibly due to a read error. The chain couples TRBV19 to TRBJ2-7, with 7 bases lining up with TRBD1. The CDR3 spans 14 residues. CDR1 LNHDA and CDR2 SQIVND come from the germline V gene (reference sequence). CDR3 residues: CASSIDRGAGTVHF. CDR3 bases: TGTGCCAGTAGTATAGATCGGGGCGCTGGGACAGTGCACTTC.

The chain carries TRBV2 and TRBJ2-3; TRBD2 agrees at 10 bases. V dropped 4 bases and J dropped 0; count of bases not matched to a gene: 4. Per germline, CDR1 SNHLY and CDR2 FYNNEI. The CDR3 contains 16 residues. The chain's CDR3 is CASSGTSGVSTDTQYF. As DNA, the CDR3 is TGTGCCAGCAGTGGAACTAGCGGGGTTAGCACAGATACGCAGTATTTT.

On this clone itself: The junction departs from the called germline gene at one end, perhaps through a read error. The V and J genes are TRBV7-2 and TRBJ1-3; D remains unclear. The CDR3 runs 14 residues. The V gene's germline CDR1 is SGHTA and CDR2 FQGNSA. CDR3 protein: CASSRGLSGNTKYF. CDR3 nucleotide sequence: TGTGCCAGCAGCCGAGGGTTGTCTGGAAACACCAAATATTTT.

In this sample, this clone turned up a few times. V and J are TRBV28 and TRBJ2-7, with TRBD1 identical over 10 bases. Germline V gene sequence: CDR1 MDHEN, CDR2 SYDVKM. This CDR3 spans 14 amino acids. Trimming removed 6 bases from V and 7 bases from J; junction bases left unmatched: 9. As DNA, the CDR3 is TGTGCCAGCAGCCAGGGACAGGGGAAGGGGGAGCAGTACTTC. Its protein product is CASSQGQGKGEQYF.

The CDR3 region is CASSQVSGANVLTF. In nucleotides, the CDR3 is TGTGCCAGCAGCCAGGTTTCTGGGGCCAACGTCCTGACTTTC. The chain joins TRBV5-6 to TRBJ2-6, with D unclear. The CDR3 is made up of 14 amino acids. CDR1 and CDR2 from the germline V gene are SGHDT and YYEEEE. Deletions cut 4 bases from V and 1 base from J, with 6 bases between.

This clone came up a few times. A much larger clone differs by one base, so this may be a read error. CDR3 loop: CASSYSGAGANVLTF. In DNA form, the CDR3 reads TGTGCCAGCAGTTACTCAGGTGCTGGGGCCAACGTCCTGACTTTC. This rearrangement joins TRBV6-5 to TRBJ2-6, with D hard to call. Germline V gene lookup returns CDR1 MNHEY and CDR2 SVGAGI. Deletions cut 0 bases from V and 2 bases from J, with 5 bases between. This CDR3 spans 15 amino acids.

There are a few counts of this clone. The gene calls are TRBV6-5 and TRBJ1-1; 10 bases agree with TRBD1. Germline-derived CDR1 and CDR2 are MNHEY and SVGAGI. This CDR3 spans 14 amino acids. The V gene end was trimmed by 7 bases and the J gene end by 6 bases; junction bases not matched to a gene: 8. Written as DNA, the CDR3 is TGTGCCAGCATCGGACAGGGGGGATACGCTGAAGCTTTCTTT. Encoded protein: CASIGQGGYAEAFF.

The rearrangement uses TRBV29-1 and TRBJ2-3; no clear D. CDR3 length: 11 amino acids. The germline V gene encodes CDR1 SQVTM and CDR2 ANQGSEA. V lost 2 bases and J lost 0, with 0 bases in between. The CDR3: CSVESTDTQYF. CDR3 bases: TGCAGCGTTGAAAGCACAGATACGCAGTATTTT.

This clone was seen a handful of times. The chain employs TRBV2 and TRBJ1-5, with 10 positions matching TRBD1. This CDR3 has 16 amino acids. Germline CDR1 SNHLY, CDR2 FYNNEI. Trimming removed 7 bases from V and 2 bases from J; junction bases left unmatched: 8. The CDR3 loop is CASNGQGGHGNQPQHF. In nucleotides, the CDR3 is TGTGCCAGCAATGGACAGGGGGGCCATGGCAATCAGCCCCAGCATTTT.

This clone was seen repeatedly, ten times or more. The rearrangement uses TRBV21-1 and TRBJ2-3. TRBV21-1 is noted as a pseudogene. The CDR3 contains 13 residues. The DNA of the CDR3 is TGTGCCAGCAGCGAAGACCGACCGTTTACGCAGTATTTT. This codes for CASSEDRPFTQYF.

V gene TRBV29-1 combines with J gene TRBJ2-7, with a weak D call TRBD1 (5 bases). CDR3 length: 14 amino acids. Germline V lookup: CDR1 SQVTM, CDR2 ANQGSEA. The V end lost 2 bases, the J end lost 2 bases, and 13 bases lay between the germline ends. CDR3 sequence (DNA): TGCAGCGTTGAAATAACAGGTTCCCCCTACGAGCAGTACTTC. Translation gives CSVEITGSPYEQYF.

This clone was counted only a few times. V usage is TRBV7-2 and J usage is TRBJ2-2, with 7 bases lining up with TRBD1. J lost 7 bases, V lost 3 bases, and 5 bases had no gene match. Germline loops: CDR1 SGHTA, CDR2 FQGNSA. This CDR3 has 14 amino acids. Written as DNA, the CDR3 is TGTGCCAGCAGCTTCCAGGGGGTGCGCGGGGAGCTGTTTTTT. Amino acids: CASSFQGVRGELFF.

This clone was counted only a few times. The rearrangement joins TRBV6-1 to TRBJ1-6; no definite D call. Germline assignment: CDR1 MNHNS and CDR2 SASEGT. Trimming shortened V by 6 bases and J by 7 bases, and 10 bases separated the two germline ends. The CDR3 length is 13 residues. The CDR3 protein is CASRADSNSPLHF. DNA for the CDR3: TGTGCCAGCAGAGCAGATTCGAATTCACCCCTCCACTTT.

This clone has a handful of counts. The chain recombines TRBV6-6 with TRBJ2-3; 9 bases fit TRBD2. Germline-derived CDR1 and CDR2 are MNHNY and SVGAGI (reference sequence). J was trimmed by 1 base and V by 10 bases; bases with no gene match: 3. The CDR3 extends over 13 amino acids. The DNA for the CDR3 is TGTGCCACCATAGCGGGGGGCACAGATACGCAGTATTTT. Translated: CATIAGGTDTQYF.

The sample holds a few counts of this clone. V is TRBV10-3 and J is TRBJ1-5; 7 bases align to TRBD1. The CDR3 loop spans 15 amino acids. Germline V CDR1 and CDR2: ENHRY, SYGVKD. The V segment lost 6 bases and the J segment 0 bases; nucleotides outside the gene matches: 5. The CDR3 sequence: CAIREGANSNQPQHF. In DNA, the CDR3 is TGTGCCATCAGGGAGGGGGCCAATAGCAATCAGCCCCAGCATTTT.

In this sample, this clone turned up a few times. The chain joins TRBV28 to TRBJ2-7, with D unresolved. The germline gives CDR1 MDHEN, CDR2 SYDVKM. Trimming stripped 6 bases from V and 4 bases from J, with 7 bases between. This CDR3 has 11 amino acids. In nucleotides, the CDR3 is TGTGCCAGCAGCCTCAAGTACGAGCAGTACTTC. Translating gives CASSLKYEQYF. The complete variable domain, with remaining parts taken from reference TRBV28 and TRBJ2-7, reads DVKVTQSSRYLVKRTGEKVFLECVQDMDHENMFWYRQDPGLGLRLIYFSYDVKMKEKGDIPEGYSVSREKKERFSLILESASTNQTSMYLCASSLKYEQYFGPGTRLTVT.

This clone turned up a few times. The chain joins TRBV4-1 to TRBJ1-6; D is undetermined. V shed 4 bases and J shed 6 bases, with 13 bases lying between them. The CDR3 runs to 15 residues. The V gene's germline CDR1 is MGHRA and CDR2 YSYEKL. The CDR3 bases are TGCGCCAGCAGCCCCTGGACGGAGCCTAATTCACCCCTCCACTTT. Protein product: CASSPWTEPNSPLHF.

The rearrangement links TRBV7-2 to TRBJ2-2; TRBD2 is a possible D gene (5 bases). Trimming removed 6 bases from V and 4 bases from J, with 15 bases in between. CDR3 length equals 15 residues. The V gene's germline CDR1 is SGHTA and CDR2 FQGNSA. In DNA, the CDR3 is TGTGCCAGCAGGGGTATCAGGAGGAGCACCGGGGAGCTGTTTTTT. This codes for CASRGIRRSTGELFF.

On this clone itself: This specimen includes other DNA sequences encoding the same CDR3. The V call is TRBV18, the J call TRBJ2-5; no reliable D call. Germline values: CDR1 KGHSH, CDR2 LQKENI. V was trimmed by 3 bases and J by 5 bases, leaving 4 bases between them. The CDR3 sequence is 11 residues long. CDR3 loop: CASSPKETQYF. For the CDR3, the DNA is TGTGCCAGCTCACCTAAGGAGACCCAGTACTTC. Filled out from reference TRBV18 and TRBJ2-5, the complete variable domain reads NAGVMQNPRHLVRRRGQEARLRCSPMKGHSHVYWYRQLPEEGLKFMVYLQKENIIDESGMPKERFSAEFPKEGPSILRIQQVVRGDSAAYFCASSPKETQYFGPGTRLLVL.

V and J are TRBV9 and TRBJ2-5; 10 positions match TRBD2. This CDR3 is 16 amino acids long. The junction had 10 bases not matched to a gene; V was cut back by 4 bases and J by 4 bases. The germline V gene has CDR1 SGDLS and CDR2 YYNGEE. CDR3: CASSTASGGGGETQYF. The CDR3 nucleotides read TGTGCCAGCAGCACAGCTAGCGGGGGAGGAGGAGAGACCCAGTACTTC.

The CDR3 loop is CASGAIFLYGYTF. For the CDR3, the DNA is TGTGCCAGCGGAGCAATATTCCTCTATGGCTACACCTTC. The genes are TRBV28 and TRBJ1-2; no reliable D call. This CDR3 comprises 13 residues. V was cut by 8 bases and J by 4 bases, with 14 bases left in between. The germline V gene encodes CDR1 MDHEN and CDR2 SYDVKM.

The sample holds many counts of this clone. One end of the junction does not line up with germline, which may come from a read error. The rearrangement joins TRBV7-3 to TRBJ2-1; D call uncertain. The CDR3 sequence is 9 residues long. In germline, CDR1 is SGHTA, CDR2 FQGTGA. CDR3 region: CASSQDAIF. The CDR3 DNA sequence: TGTGCCAGCAGCCAAGATGCCATCTTC.